The present T cell receptor beta chain was sequenced within a study of response to subunit inactivated influenza vaccine. Study-level points and caveats: A suggestion made by the authors is that each seasonal influenza vaccination recruits few new T cells.

Concerning this clonotype: What it binds is not known.

TCRdb re-analysed the RT-PCR reads in MiXCR, keeping a single row per CDR3 protein. In the table there are over 750,000 distinct CDR3 sequences, about 20% of which are singletons. The germline CDR1 and CDR2 sequences are SGHTA and FQGNSA. V lost 6 bases and J lost 10; bases outside the gene matches: 8. The CDR3 is 14 amino acids. The V and J genes are TRBV7-2 and TRBJ1-6, with 8 bases lining up with TRBD1. The source of this sequence is a man aged 50-59 years who received an inactivated influenza vaccine. This material consisted of PBMCs from blood, taken 4 to 6 days after vaccination. The CDR3 is CASSFTGGGSPLHF. DNA for the CDR3: TGTGCCAGCAGTTTTACAGGGGGAGGATCACCCCTCCACTTT.